The 8 T cell receptor beta chains in this list originate from one sample, sequenced in a study of T cells in Graves' hyperthyroidism and ophthalmopathy. Researchers took RNA transcripts and amplified the TCR beta CDR3 regions from them. HTBI primers drove first-round RT-PCR of the TCR CDR3. TCRdb reprocessed the multiplex PCR reads via MiXCR and lists one record per CDR3 protein. The table records about 210,000 distinct CDR3 sequences, 17% of them present only once. Sequencing was carried out using blood. The source of these receptors is a man aged 50 to 59 with Graves' hyperthyroidism.

This chain links TRBV6-1 with TRBJ2-7; D is possibly TRBD1 (5 bases). V was clipped by 1 base and J by 3 bases, with 10 bases between them. This CDR3 region has 14 residues. CDR1 is MNHNS, CDR2 SASEGT, per germline. The CDR3 nucleotides read TGTGCCAGCAGTGAAGTTGGGGCCGGCTACGAGCAGTACTTC. It translates to CASSEVGAGYEQYF.

The table lists this clonotype with many counts. This chain joins TRBV10-3 and TRBJ2-1; 11 nucleotides match TRBD2. Germline V gene lookup returns CDR1 ENHRY and CDR2 SYGVKD. The CDR3 spans 18 residues. J was trimmed by 4 bases and V by 3 bases; bases with no gene match: 11. The CDR3 reads CAISDPDSGRDIYNEQFF. As DNA, the CDR3 is TGTGCCATCAGTGACCCAGATAGCGGGAGGGATATTTACAATGAGCAGTTCTTC.

The chain links TRBV6-2 or TRBV6-3 to TRBJ2-2; D possibly corresponds to TRBD2 (6 bases). V shed 6 bases and J shed 1 base, with 12 bases lying between them. Germline V CDR1 and CDR2: MNHEY, SVGEGT. CDR3 length: 15 amino acids. The CDR3 loop reads CASSSGTLNTGELFF. Here the CDR3 DNA reads TGTGCCAGCAGCTCCGGGACTTTGAACACCGGGGAGCTGTTTTTT.

This clonotype was counted between two and nine times. The chain couples TRBV7-8 to TRBJ2-7; 7 nucleotides align to TRBD2. The CDR3 covers 14 residues. Trimming cost V 2 bases and J 4 bases; bases outside gene matches: 5. CDR1 is SGHVS, CDR2 FQNEAQ, per germline. The CDR3 here is CASSLSSGGYEQYF. CDR3 sequence (DNA): TGTGCCAGCAGCTTAAGTTCGGGGGGTTACGAGCAGTACTTC.

This clonotype was observed at least ten times. This rearrangement joins TRBV10-3 to TRBJ2-5, with 8 bases that match TRBD1. CDR1 is ENHRY and CDR2 is SYGVKD in the germline V gene. The CDR3 runs 15 residues. J was trimmed by 5 bases and V by 4 bases; bases with no gene match: 9. The CDR3 reads CAISAQGAARETQYF. The DNA for the CDR3 is TGTGCCATCAGTGCCCAGGGGGCAGCACGGGAGACCCAGTACTTC.

The chain couples TRBV19 to TRBJ2-1, with 9 bases identical to TRBD1. Trimming removed 4 bases from V and 1 base from J; junction bases left unmatched: 14. The CDR3 totals 19 residues. CDR1 and CDR2 (germline): LNHDA, SQIVND (reference sequence). CDR3 nucleotide sequence: TGTGCCAGTAGTACCATTACCCGACAGGGGGATTTTTCCTACAATGAGCAGTTCTTC. Translated, it gives CASSTITRQGDFSYNEQFF.

This clonotype came up a few times. The chain combines TRBV4-1 with TRBJ1-5; perhaps TRBD1 as D (5 bases). The CDR3 totals 16 residues. V was trimmed by 6 bases and J by 3 bases, leaving 18 bases between them. Germline V CDR1 and CDR2: MGHRA, YSYEKL. Here the CDR3 DNA reads TGCGCCAGCAGTTTACGTCCGACAGCCTCCAATCAGCCCCAGCATTTT. Protein: CASSLRPTASNQPQHF.

This clonotype was detected ten times or more. The genes are TRBV11-1 and TRBJ2-2; 8 bases are shared with TRBD1. V gave up 6 bases and J gave up 5 bases; unmatched junction bases: 8. Germline V lookup: CDR1 SGHAT, CDR2 FQDESV (reference sequence). CDR3 length: 15 amino acids. The CDR3 loop reads CASRMTGAGTGELFF. The CDR3 bases are TGTGCCAGCAGAATGACAGGGGCAGGTACCGGGGAGCTGTTTTTT.